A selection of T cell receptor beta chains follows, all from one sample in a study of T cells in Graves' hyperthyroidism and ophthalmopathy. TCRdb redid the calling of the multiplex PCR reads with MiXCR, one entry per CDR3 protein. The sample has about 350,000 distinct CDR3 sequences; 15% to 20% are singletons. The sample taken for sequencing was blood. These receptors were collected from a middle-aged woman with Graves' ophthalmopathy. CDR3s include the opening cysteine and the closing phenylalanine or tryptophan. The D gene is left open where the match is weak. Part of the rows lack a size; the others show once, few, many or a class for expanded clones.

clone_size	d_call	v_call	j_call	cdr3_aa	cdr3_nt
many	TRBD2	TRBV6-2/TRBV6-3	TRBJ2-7	CASSTSGRGSYEQYF	TGTGCCAGCAGTACGAGCGGGAGAGGGTCCTACGAGCAGTACTTC
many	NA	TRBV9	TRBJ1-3	CASSAKSQGASGNTIYF	TGTGCCAGCAGCGCCAAATCACAGGGAGCCTCTGGAAACACCATATATTTT
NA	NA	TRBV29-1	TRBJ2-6	CSVRGGDRGANVLTF	TGCAGCGTCAGAGGCGGGGATAGAGGGGCCAACGTCCTGACTTTC
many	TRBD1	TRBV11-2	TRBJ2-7	CASSLTGDSLYEQYF	TGTGCCAGCAGCTTAACCGGGGACAGCCTCTACGAGCAGTACTTC
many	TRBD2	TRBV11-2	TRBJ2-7	CASSLGASGRAHRYEQYF	TGTGCCAGCAGCTTAGGGGCTAGCGGGAGGGCCCATCGGTACGAGCAGTACTTC
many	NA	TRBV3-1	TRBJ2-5	CASSHFGQETQYF	TGTGCCAGCAGCCATTTCGGCCAAGAGACCCAGTACTTC
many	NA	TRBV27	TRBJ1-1	CASSLSLGAMNTEAFF	TGTGCCAGCAGTTTAAGTTTGGGCGCTATGAACACTGAAGCTTTCTTT
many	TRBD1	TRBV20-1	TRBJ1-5	CSARPGTANQPQHF	TGCAGTGCTAGACCCGGGACAGCTAATCAGCCCCAGCATTTT
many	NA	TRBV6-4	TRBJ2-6	CASSDSLVSSGANVLTF	TGTGCCAGCAGCGACAGCCTAGTCAGCTCTGGGGCCAACGTCCTGACTTTC
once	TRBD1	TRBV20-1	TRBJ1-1	CSARDRTGACIRHPEAFF	TGCAGTGCTAGAGACCGGACAGGGGCGTGTATCCGACACCCCGAAGCTTTCTTT
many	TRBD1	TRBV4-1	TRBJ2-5	CASSQPTRDRGTQYF	TGCGCCAGCAGCCAACCTACCCGGGACAGGGGGACCCAGTACTTC
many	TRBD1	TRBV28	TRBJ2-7	CASSFRGHGYEQYF	TGTGCCAGCAGTTTCAGGGGGCATGGCTACGAGCAGTACTTC
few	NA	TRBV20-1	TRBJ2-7	CSARSPTSTGAEQYF	TGCAGTGCTAGATCCCCGACTAGCACGGGGGCCGAGCAGTACTTC
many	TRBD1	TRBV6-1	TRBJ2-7	CASSEELDRDYEQYF	TGTGCCAGCAGTGAAGAATTGGACAGGGACTACGAGCAGTACTTC
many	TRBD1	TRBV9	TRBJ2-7	CASSVQEGTAYEQYF	TGTGCCAGCAGCGTACAAGAAGGGACAGCCTACGAGCAGTACTTC
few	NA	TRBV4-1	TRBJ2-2	CASSQPGQTSGELFF	TGCGCCAGCAGCCAACCCGGACAGACCTCCGGGGAGCTGTTTTTT
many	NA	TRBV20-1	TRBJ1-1	CSASKDYTEAFF	TGCAGTGCGAGCAAGGACTACACTGAAGCTTTCTTT
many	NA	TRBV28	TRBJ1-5	CASSHGMGSQPQHF	TGTGCCAGCAGTCATGGTATGGGCAGTCAGCCCCAGCATTTT
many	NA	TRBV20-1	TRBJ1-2	CSARADYGYTF	TGCAGTGCTAGAGCGGATTATGGCTACACCTTC
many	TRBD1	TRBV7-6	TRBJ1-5	CASSSETGFGQPQHF	TGTGCCAGCAGCTCGGAGACAGGGTTCGGTCAGCCCCAGCATTTT
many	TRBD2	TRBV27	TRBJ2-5	CASSFGLAGVGETQYF	TGTGCCAGCAGTTTTGGGCTAGCGGGAGTTGGAGAGACCCAGTACTTC
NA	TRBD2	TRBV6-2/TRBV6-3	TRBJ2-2	CASSYETSGTNTGELFF	TGTGCCAGCAGTTACGAAACTAGCGGTACGAACACCGGGGAGCTGTTTTTT
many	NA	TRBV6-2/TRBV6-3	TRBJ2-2	CASSSRVELFF	TGTGCCAGCAGTAGCAGGGTGGAGCTGTTTTTT
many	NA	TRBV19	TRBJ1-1	CATQLDEWSTEAFF	TGTGCCACCCAATTAGACGAGTGGAGCACTGAAGCTTTCTTT
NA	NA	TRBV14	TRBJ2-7	CASSHGPNTRYF	TGTGCCAGCAGCCATGGACCTAATACTCGGTACTTC
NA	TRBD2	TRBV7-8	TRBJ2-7	CASSSREQGEQYF	TGTGCCAGCAGCTCGCGGGAGCAGGGCGAGCAGTACTTC
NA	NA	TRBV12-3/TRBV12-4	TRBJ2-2	CASSRLNTGELFF	TGTGCCAGCAGCCGGCTGAACACCGGGGAGCTGTTTTTT
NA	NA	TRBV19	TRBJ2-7	CASSIEGAVEQYF	TGTGCCAGTAGTATAGAGGGGGCGGTCGAGCAGTACTTC
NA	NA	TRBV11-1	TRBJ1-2	CASSSRVRGAHGYTF	TGTGCCAGCAGTTCACGGGTTCGGGGCGCCCATGGCTACACCTTC
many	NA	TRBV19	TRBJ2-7	CASSIRDSYAGSYEQYF	TGTGCCAGTAGTATTCGGGACAGTTATGCGGGATCGTACGAGCAGTACTTC
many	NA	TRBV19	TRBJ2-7	CASSGISYEQYF	TGTGCCAGTAGCGGGATTTCCTACGAGCAGTACTTC
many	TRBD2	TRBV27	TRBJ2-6	CASSLIRAGGSGANVLTF	TGTGCCAGCAGTTTAATTAGAGCGGGGGGCTCTGGGGCCAACGTCCTGACTTTC
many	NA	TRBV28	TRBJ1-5	CASSHNQPQHF	TGTGCCAGCAGTCATAATCAGCCCCAGCATTTT